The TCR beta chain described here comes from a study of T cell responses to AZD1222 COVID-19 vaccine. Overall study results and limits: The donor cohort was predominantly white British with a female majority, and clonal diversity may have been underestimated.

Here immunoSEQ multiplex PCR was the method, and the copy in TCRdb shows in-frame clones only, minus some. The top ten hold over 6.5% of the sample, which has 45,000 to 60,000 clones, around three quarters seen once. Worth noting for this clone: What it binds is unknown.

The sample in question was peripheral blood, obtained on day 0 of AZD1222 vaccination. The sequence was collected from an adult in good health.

CDR3 loop: CASSQEGGGTEAFF. In DNA, the CDR3 is TGTGCCAGCAGCCAGGAGGGGGGCGGCACTGAAGCTTTCTTT. The chain combines TRBV11-2 with TRBJ1-1; weak D call: TRBD1 (6 bases). CDR1 SGHAT and CDR2 FQNNGV come from the germline V gene. V lost 5 bases and J 4 bases, leaving 14 bases between the germline ends. The CDR3 extends over 14 amino acids.